The 13 T cell receptor beta chains below all came from one sample that was sequenced in a study of T cell responses to AZD1222 COVID-19 vaccine. The repertoire was sequenced with immunoSEQ multiplex PCR; TCRdb's copy has only in-frame clones and lacks some. The repertoire holds over 110,000 clones, roughly nine tenths seen once, with roughly 10% in the top ten. The input for sequencing was peripheral blood, taken 28 days after the second AZD1222 dose. These receptors were taken from an adult who received the AZD1222 COVID-19 vaccine.

This clone came up once. This chain links TRBV7-9 with TRBJ1-5; D gene ambiguous. The CDR3 extends over 16 amino acids. Trimming stripped 3 bases from V and 5 bases from J, with 17 bases between. The germline gives CDR1 SEHNR, CDR2 FQNEAQ (reference sequence). The CDR3 is CASSFWAELGDQPQHF. Written as DNA, the CDR3 is TGTGCCAGCAGCTTTTGGGCCGAGCTGGGCGATCAGCCCCAGCATTTT. The full variable domain, in which reference TRBV7-9 and TRBJ1-5 provide the parts outside the CDR3, is DTGVSQNPRHKITKRGQNVTFRCDPISEHNRLYWYRQTLGQGPEFLTYFQNEAQLEKSRLLSDRFSAERPKGSFSTLEIQRTEQGDSAMYLCASSFWAELGDQPQHFGDGTRLSIL.

J is TRBJ2-3 and V is TRBV9, with D perhaps assigned TRBD1 or TRBD2 (5 bases each). The CDR3 is 16 residues long. The germline V gene encodes CDR1 SGDLS and CDR2 YYNGEE. The germline V and J ends were trimmed by 0 bases and 2 bases, with 13 bases remaining between them. The CDR3 DNA is TGTGCCAGCAGCGTAGAGCGATGGGACCCCACAGATACGCAGTATTTT. This gives the protein CASSVERWDPTDTQYF.

The rearrangement joins TRBV19 to TRBJ1-5, with TRBD1 as a possible D gene (5 bases). V lost 3 bases and J lost 0, with 12 bases in between. The germline gives CDR1 LNHDA, CDR2 SQIVND (reference sequence). The CDR3 totals 16 residues. The CDR3: CASSILGRDSNQPQHF. CDR3 in DNA: TGTGCCAGTAGTATTTTAGGCAGGGATAGCAATCAGCCCCAGCATTTT. The full variable domain, rest sourced from reference TRBV19 and TRBJ1-5, is DGGITQSPKYLFRKEGQNVTLSCEQNLNHDAMYWYRQDPGQGLRLIYYSQIVNDFQKGDIAEGYSVSREKKESFPLTVTSAQKNPTAFYLCASSILGRDSNQPQHFGDGTRLSIL.

This chain joins TRBV14 and TRBJ2-3, with D perhaps matching TRBD1 (6 bases). V lost 4 bases to trimming and J lost 5 bases, with 16 bases between them. Germline V gene sequence: CDR1 SGHDN, CDR2 FVKESK. The CDR3 is made up of 15 amino acids. The CDR3 is CASSRRAGAGDTQYF. Here the CDR3 DNA reads TGTGCCAGCAGCCGCCGTGCAGGGGCGGGAGATACGCAGTATTTT.

The chain combines TRBV5-6 with TRBJ1-1, with no clear D. The V end lost 1 base, the J end lost 8 bases, and 18 bases lay between the germline ends. Germline loops: CDR1 SGHDT, CDR2 YYEEEE. This CDR3 region has 15 residues. CDR3: CASSLTISDPREAFF. CDR3 sequence (DNA): TGTGCCAGCAGCTTGACAATCAGCGATCCTAGGGAAGCTTTCTTT. Using reference TRBV5-6 and TRBJ1-1 for the parts outside the CDR3, the full variable domain is DAGVTQSPTHLIKTRGQQVTLRCSPKSGHDTVSWYQQALGQGPQFIFQYYEEEERQRGNFPDRFSGHQFPNYSSELNVNALLLGDSALYLCASSLTISDPREAFFGQGTRLTVV.

The chain links TRBV16 to TRBJ1-5, with 11 nucleotides matching TRBD1. CDR1 KGHSY and CDR2 FQNENV come from the germline V gene. The CDR3 has 15 amino acids. Germline trimming cut 4 bases from V and 5 bases from J; bases unmatched to any gene: 4. The CDR3 spells CASSLGQGVYQPQHF. As DNA, the CDR3 is TGTGCCAGCAGCCTGGGACAGGGGGTTTATCAGCCCCAGCATTTT.

This clone was recorded once. V and J are TRBV19 and TRBJ1-4; a possible D gene is TRBD1 (6 bases). Germline V gene lookup returns CDR1 LNHDA and CDR2 SQIVND (reference sequence). V was trimmed by 4 bases and J by 5 bases, leaving 23 bases between them. The CDR3 is 18 amino acids. Here the CDR3 reads CASSNRRGSNSVNEKLFF. The DNA of the CDR3 is TGTGCCAGTAGTAACCGCAGGGGATCTAACTCCGTGAATGAAAAACTGTTTTTT.

This clone has only a few counts. The CDR3 nucleotides read TGCGCCAGCAGCCAAGTTTGGGGGTTGGGGGATGGCTACACCTTC. It codes for CASSQVWGLGDGYTF. V is TRBV4-1 and J is TRBJ1-2; the D gene is possibly TRBD1 (5 bases). Germline V gene lookup returns CDR1 MGHRA and CDR2 YSYEKL. The V and J ends lost 1 base and 6 bases respectively, with 15 bases between them. This CDR3 has 15 residues.

V is TRBV7-2 and J is TRBJ1-2; D not resolved. This CDR3 region has 13 residues. Germline V CDR1 and CDR2: SGHTA, FQGNSA. Trimming took 2 bases from V and 2 from J, leaving 6 bases between them. For the CDR3, the DNA is TGTGCCAGCAGCTTATGGGTCAACTATGGCTACACCTTC. Amino acids: CASSLWVNYGYTF.

The rearrangement uses TRBV4-3 and TRBJ2-3; a possible D gene is TRBD1 (5 bases). From germline, CDR1 is LGHNA and CDR2 YSLEER. This CDR3 has 14 residues. V was pared by 1 base and J by 3 bases, with 8 bases between. The CDR3 DNA is TGCGCCAGCAGCCAAGGGGCAGGGACAGATACGCAGTATTTT. Encoded protein: CASSQGAGTDTQYF.

V is TRBV28 and J is TRBJ2-7; 11 positions match TRBD1. Germline V gene data show CDR1 as MDHEN and CDR2 as SYDVKM. The CDR3 consists of 15 residues. With 8 bases clipped from V and 1 base from J, the junction kept 7 bases outside the gene matches. CDR3 sequence: CASGTGGTLSYEQYV. As DNA, the CDR3 is TGTGCCAGCGGGACAGGGGGGACACTTTCCTACGAGCAGTACGTC.

The chain carries TRBV28 and TRBJ1-2; 7 bases align to TRBD1. The CDR3 spans 13 residues. Losses at the gene ends were 7 bases for V and 7 bases for J; bases not matched to a gene: 9. Germline assignment: CDR1 MDHEN and CDR2 SYDVKM. The CDR3 sequence is CASTPGGRAGYTF. The CDR3 DNA reads TGTGCCAGCACCCCAGGGGGGAGAGCTGGCTACACCTTC.

J is TRBJ2-7 and V is TRBV21-1. TRBV21-1 is designated a pseudogene. This CDR3 is 15 amino acids long. The CDR3 reads CASRVGRRLSYEQYV. Written as DNA, the CDR3 is TGTGCCAGCAGAGTGGGCAGGCGACTCTCCTACGAGCAGTACGTC.